This is a list of T cell receptor beta chains from one sample in a study of beta chain features in type 1 diabetes. Sequencing was performed with immunoSEQ multiplex PCR; in TCRdb, only in-frame clones are kept and a portion is missing. The data show a few hundred thousand clones, with 10% to 15% seen just once and 0.0095% to 0.011% held by the top ten. Sequences were obtained from naive CD4+ T cells from blood. The source of these receptors is a young woman with type 1 diabetes. Both conserved end residues are part of each CDR3. Fields, in order: V gene, CDR3 length, J gene, CDR3 protein.

V gene: TRBV18
CDR3 length: 13
J gene: TRBJ2-5
CDR3 protein: CASSPSSQETQYF

V gene: TRBV29-1
CDR3 length: 11
J gene: TRBJ2-3
CDR3 protein: CSPARSDTQYF

V gene: TRBV18
CDR3 length: 15
J gene: TRBJ2-7
CDR3 protein: CASRDPTGNSYEQYF

V gene: TRBV30
CDR3 length: 16
J gene: TRBJ1-3
CDR3 protein: CAWSKDRPLGGNTIYF

V gene: TRBV29-1
CDR3 length: 14
J gene: TRBJ2-3
CDR3 protein: CSLGEGRGTDTQYF

V gene: TRBV7-9
CDR3 length: 13
J gene: TRBJ1-1
CDR3 protein: CASSLDRNGEAFF

V gene: TRBV2
CDR3 length: 13
J gene: TRBJ2-1
CDR3 protein: CASIAGSYNEQFF

V gene: TRBV27
CDR3 length: 14
J gene: TRBJ2-1
CDR3 protein: CASYRTSNYNEQFF

V gene: TRBV15
CDR3 length: 15
J gene: TRBJ1-1
CDR3 protein: CATSFIGTGPTEAFF

V gene: TRBV18
CDR3 length: 14
J gene: TRBJ2-7
CDR3 protein: CASSSAGSGYEQYF

V gene: TRBV19
CDR3 length: 14
J gene: TRBJ1-1
CDR3 protein: CASGEQGDGTEAFF

V gene: TRBV2
CDR3 length: 12
J gene: TRBJ2-3
CDR3 protein: CASTVNTDTQYF

V gene: TRBV27
CDR3 length: 13
J gene: TRBJ2-7
CDR3 protein: CASSNPLAAEQYF

V gene: TRBV7-2
CDR3 length: 12
J gene: TRBJ1-2
CDR3 protein: CASSLTGRGYTF

V gene: TRBV25-1
CDR3 length: 15
J gene: TRBJ2-5
CDR3 protein: CASSESGRDASPQYF

V gene: TRBV14
CDR3 length: 18
J gene: TRBJ1-4
CDR3 protein: CASSQSWGQPTRGEKLFF

V gene: TRBV7-9
CDR3 length: 16
J gene: TRBJ1-3
CDR3 protein: CASSASGGDSGNTIYF